The TCR beta chain described here comes from a study of blood T cell repertoires in COVID-19. CDR3 length: 14 amino acids. Germline values: CDR1 WSHSY, CDR2 SAAADI. The trim removed 6 bases at V and 4 bases at J, leaving 7 bases unmatched. Using immunoSEQ multiplex PCR, the repertoire was profiled, and TCRdb retains in-frame clones only, with some absent. The sample includes around 200,000 clones, 70% to 90% seen only once; the top ten take 8.5% to 12%. The chain employs TRBV10-2 and TRBJ1-1; 8 bases agree with TRBD1. This TCR was sampled from a woman of 80 years or more with acute or convalescent COVID-19. Sequencing was performed on peripheral blood. CDR3 protein: CASRGAGGFTEAFF. CDR3 DNA sequence: TGCGCCAGCAGAGGGGCAGGGGGCTTCACTGAAGCTTTCTTT.